These T cell receptor beta chains were read from a single sample in a study of shared clonotypes between healthy human individuals. Sequenced by immunoSEQ multiplex PCR; TCRdb stores in-frame clones only, minus some. The data hold around 2,000,000 clones, with around 93% observed a single time. Sequences were obtained from naive CD8+ T cells from PBMCs. The origin of the receptors is a man between 18 and 29 years old in good health. Some clones in this sample may be carry-over from other donors' samples. Both conserved end residues are part of each CDR3. D genes are given only for firm matches. Clone size, where shown, is once, few, many, or a class for clones that have expanded.

abundance	d_gene	v_gene	len	j_gene	CDR3aa	CDR3nt
.	.	TRBV28	14	TRBJ2-7	CASSLQGSSYEQYF	TGTGCCAGCAGTTTACAGGGATCATCCTACGAGCAGTACTTC
.	.	TRBV5-4	16	TRBJ2-6	CASSLQELTGANVLTF	TGTGCCAGCAGCTTGCAGGAACTGACTGGGGCCAACGTCCTGACTTTC
.	TRBD1	TRBV7-9	16	TRBJ2-1	CASSPQDRGFLNEQFF	TGTGCCAGCAGCCCCCAAGACAGGGGATTCTTAAATGAGCAGTTCTTC
.	.	TRBV19	15	TRBJ2-2	CASSMPLMGTGELFF	TGTGCCAGTAGTATGCCCCTTATGGGCACCGGGGAGCTGTTTTTT
.	TRBD2	TRBV28	15	TRBJ2-1	CASRGISGSAHEQFF	TGTGCCAGCAGGGGAATTAGCGGGAGTGCTCATGAGCAGTTCTTC
.	.	TRBV27	14	TRBJ2-1	CASIGPPSYNEQFF	TGTGCCAGCATAGGTCCCCCCTCCTACAATGAGCAGTTCTTC
.	TRBD2	TRBV5-1	18	TRBJ2-3	CASSLVAGGQVGTDTQYF	TGCGCCAGCAGCTTAGTCGCGGGAGGGCAGGTGGGCACAGATACGCAGTATTTT
.	.	TRBV14	11	TRBJ2-4	CASSEGLIQYF	TGTGCCAGCAGCGAAGGGCTCATTCAGTACTTC
.	TRBD2	TRBV28	14	TRBJ2-1	CASSLIGGGGEQFF	TGTGCCAGCAGCCTAATTGGCGGCGGGGGTGAGCAGTTCTTC
.	TRBD2	TRBV28	17	TRBJ2-1	CASSAPGLAGGGYEQFF	TGTGCCAGCAGCGCCCCGGGACTAGCGGGAGGTGGGTATGAGCAGTTCTTC
once	TRBD1	TRBV27	16	TRBJ2-4	CASSLGTGGPQNIQYF	TGTGCCAGCAGTTTGGGGACAGGGGGTCCCCAAAACATTCAGTACTTC
.	TRBD2	TRBV14	16	TRBJ2-3	CASSQAPLAGTDTQYF	TGTGCCAGCAGCCAAGCGCCACTAGCGGGCACAGATACGCAGTATTTT
.	.	TRBV9	12	TRBJ2-1	CASSVVPGEQFF	TGTGCCAGCAGCGTAGTGCCGGGTGAGCAGTTCTTC
.	.	TRBV7-6	16	TRBJ2-5	CASHRGAGPPEETQYF	TGTGCCAGCCACCGGGGGGCCGGCCCGCCCGAAGAGACCCAGTACTTC
.	.	TRBV4-3	17	TRBJ2-7	CASSQEGRGLLSYEQYF	TGCGCCAGCAGCCAAGAAGGGCGGGGACTTCTATCCTACGAGCAGTACTTC
.	TRBD2	TRBV4-1	21	TRBJ2-1	CASSHPPPDPGLADSYNEQFF	TGCGCCAGCAGCCACCCCCCACCAGACCCGGGACTAGCGGACTCCTACAATGAGCAGTTCTTC
.	.	TRBV7-9	17	TRBJ2-1	CASSLASLDRLGNEQFF	TGTGCCAGCAGCTTAGCTAGCCTGGACAGATTAGGTAATGAGCAGTTCTTC
.	.	TRBV28	16	TRBJ2-7	CASSLMEGVSSYEQYF	TGTGCCAGCAGTTTAATGGAGGGAGTGAGCTCCTACGAGCAGTACTTC
once	TRBD2	TRBV7-2	14	TRBJ2-5	CASSKGTSQETQYF	TGTGCCAGCAGCAAAGGGACTAGTCAAGAGACCCAGTACTTC
.	.	TRBV27	16	TRBJ2-6	CASSMGAGAGANVLTF	TGTGCCAGCAGCATGGGGGCGGGGGCCGGGGCCAACGTCCTGACTTTC
.	TRBD1	TRBV29-1	12	TRBJ2-1	CSARTGFDEQFF	TGCAGCGCTCGGACAGGGTTCGATGAGCAGTTCTTC
.	TRBD2	TRBV7-3	16	TRBJ2-2	CASSSSSGGNTGELFF	TGTGCCAGCAGCTCCTCTAGCGGGGGGAACACCGGGGAGCTGTTTTTT
.	TRBD1	TRBV28	14	TRBJ2-7	CASSSGTGGWEQYF	TGTGCCAGCAGTTCAGGGACAGGGGGGTGGGAGCAGTACTTC
.	.	TRBV7-9	14	TRBJ1-1	CASSPRLPGTEAFF	TGTGCCAGCAGCCCCCGTCTGCCGGGGACTGAAGCTTTCTTT
.	.	TRBV4-1	15	TRBJ2-7	CASSQYHGGAYEQYF	TGCGCCAGCAGCCAGTATCACGGCGGAGCTTACGAGCAGTACTTC
.	.	TRBV6-6	16	TRBJ1-2	CASSFGPWNIDYGYTF	TGTGCCAGCAGTTTCGGCCCCTGGAATATTGACTATGGCTACACCTTC
.	.	TRBV25-1	13	TRBJ1-1	CASSAGISAEAFF	TGTGCCAGCAGTGCCGGGATAAGCGCTGAAGCTTTCTTT
.	.	TRBV5-1	15	TRBJ2-5	CASSFRDKSLETQYF	TGCGCCAGCAGCTTCCGGGACAAAAGTCTCGAGACCCAGTACTTC
.	.	TRBV29-1	12	TRBJ2-1	CSARTGYNEQFF	TGCAGCGCCCGGACTGGTTACAATGAGCAGTTCTTC
.	TRBD2	TRBV9	17	TRBJ2-1	CASSVGRAGPTYNEQFF	TGTGCCAGCAGCGTAGGGAGAGCGGGACCGACCTACAATGAGCAGTTCTTC